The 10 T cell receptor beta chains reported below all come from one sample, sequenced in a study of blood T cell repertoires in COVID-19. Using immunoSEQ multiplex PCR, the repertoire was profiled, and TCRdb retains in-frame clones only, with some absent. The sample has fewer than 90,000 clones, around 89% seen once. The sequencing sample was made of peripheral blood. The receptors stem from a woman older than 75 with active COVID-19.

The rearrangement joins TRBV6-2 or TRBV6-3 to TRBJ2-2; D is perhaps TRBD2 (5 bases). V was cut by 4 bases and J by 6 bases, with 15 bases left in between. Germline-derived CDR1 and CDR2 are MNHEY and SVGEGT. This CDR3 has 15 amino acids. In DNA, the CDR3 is TGTGCCAGCAGTTCCCCGACTGAGCGGCCCGGGGAGCTGTTTTTT. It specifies CASSSPTERPGELFF.

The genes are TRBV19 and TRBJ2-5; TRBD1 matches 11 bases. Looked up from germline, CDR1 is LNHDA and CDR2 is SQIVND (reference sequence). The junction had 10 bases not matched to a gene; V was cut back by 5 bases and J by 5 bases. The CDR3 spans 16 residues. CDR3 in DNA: TGTGCCAGTAGTCCCCGGGACAGGGGGAAGGGGGAGACCCAGTACTTC. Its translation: CASSPRDRGKGETQYF.

CDR3 residues: CASSFRLGTGEEKLFF. The DNA for the CDR3 is TGTGCCAGCAGTTTCCGCCTGGGGACGGGAGAAGAAAAACTGTTTTTT. The chain is built from TRBV28 and TRBJ1-4; D is perhaps TRBD1 (5 bases). The germline V and J ends were trimmed by 3 bases and 8 bases, with 19 bases remaining between them. This CDR3 spans 16 amino acids. Germline CDR1 and CDR2: MDHEN and SYDVKM.

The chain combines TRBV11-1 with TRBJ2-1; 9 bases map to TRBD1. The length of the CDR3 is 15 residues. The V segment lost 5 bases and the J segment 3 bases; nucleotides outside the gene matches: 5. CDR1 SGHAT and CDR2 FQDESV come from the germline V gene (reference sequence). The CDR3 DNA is TGTGCCAGCAGCCGGCCGGGACAGGGCTACAATGAGCAGTTCTTC. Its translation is CASSRPGQGYNEQFF.

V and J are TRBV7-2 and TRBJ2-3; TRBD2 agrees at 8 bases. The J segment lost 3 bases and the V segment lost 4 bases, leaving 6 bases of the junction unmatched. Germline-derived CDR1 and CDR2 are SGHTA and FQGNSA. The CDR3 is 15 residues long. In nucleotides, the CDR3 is TGTGCCAGCAGCTCGCGAGCGGGAGCGACAGATACGCAGTATTTT. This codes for CASSSRAGATDTQYF.

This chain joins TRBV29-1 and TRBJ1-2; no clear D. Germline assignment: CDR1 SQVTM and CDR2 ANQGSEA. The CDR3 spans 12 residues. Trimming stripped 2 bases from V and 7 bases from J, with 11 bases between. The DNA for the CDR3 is TGCAGCGTTGAAATCCCGGGAGGTGGCTACACCTTC. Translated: CSVEIPGGGYTF.

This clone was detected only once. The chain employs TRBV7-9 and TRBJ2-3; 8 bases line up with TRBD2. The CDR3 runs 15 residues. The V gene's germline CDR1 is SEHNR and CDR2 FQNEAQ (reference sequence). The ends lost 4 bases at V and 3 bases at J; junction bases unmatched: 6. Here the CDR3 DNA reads TGTGCCAGCAGCTCACTAGCGGTCGAGACAGATACGCAGTATTTT. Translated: CASSSLAVETDTQYF.

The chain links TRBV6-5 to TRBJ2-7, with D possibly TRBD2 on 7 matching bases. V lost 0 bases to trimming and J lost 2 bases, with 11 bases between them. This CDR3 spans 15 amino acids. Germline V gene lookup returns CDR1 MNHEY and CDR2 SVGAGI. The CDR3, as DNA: TGTGCCAGCAGTTACTCGGGGAGGGGGACCTACGAGCAGTACTTC. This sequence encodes CASSYSGRGTYEQYF.

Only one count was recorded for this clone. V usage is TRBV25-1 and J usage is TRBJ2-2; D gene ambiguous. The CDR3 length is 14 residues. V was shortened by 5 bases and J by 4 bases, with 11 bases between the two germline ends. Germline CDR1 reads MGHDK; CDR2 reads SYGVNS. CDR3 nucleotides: TGTGCCAGCAGTCGCTTGGCCTCCACCGGGGAGCTGTTTTTT. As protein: CASSRLASTGELFF.

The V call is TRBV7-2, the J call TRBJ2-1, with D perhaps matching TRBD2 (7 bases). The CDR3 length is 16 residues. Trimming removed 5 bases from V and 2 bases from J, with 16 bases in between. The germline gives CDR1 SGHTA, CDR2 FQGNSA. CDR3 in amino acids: CASSPLGGLPYNEQFF. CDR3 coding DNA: TGTGCCAGCAGCCCTCTGGGGGGGCTCCCCTACAATGAGCAGTTCTTC.